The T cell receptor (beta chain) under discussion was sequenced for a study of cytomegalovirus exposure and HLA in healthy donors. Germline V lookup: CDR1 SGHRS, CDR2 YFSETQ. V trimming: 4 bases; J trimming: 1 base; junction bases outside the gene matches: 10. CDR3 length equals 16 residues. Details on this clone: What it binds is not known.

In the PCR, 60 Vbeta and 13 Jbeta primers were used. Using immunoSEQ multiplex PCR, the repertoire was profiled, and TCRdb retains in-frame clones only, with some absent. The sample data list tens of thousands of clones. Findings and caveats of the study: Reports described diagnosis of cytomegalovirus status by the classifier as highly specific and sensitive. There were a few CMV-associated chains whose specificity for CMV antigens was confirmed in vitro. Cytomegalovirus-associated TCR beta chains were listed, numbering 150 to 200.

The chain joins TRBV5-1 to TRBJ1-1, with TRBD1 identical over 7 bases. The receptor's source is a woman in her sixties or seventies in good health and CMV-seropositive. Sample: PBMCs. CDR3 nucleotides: TGCGCCAGCAGCAGGGACTCGGGACAGACGAACACTGAAGCTTTCTTT. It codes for CASSRDSGQTNTEAFF.